A single TCR beta chain is shown here with its context. The V gene lost 1 base and the J gene lost 1 base, with 13 bases spanning the gap. CDR1 and CDR2 (germline): SGHVS, FQNEAQ. The CDR3 loop spans 16 amino acids. This record comes from a study of blood T cell repertoires in COVID-19. Study in general: Acute and convalescent COVID-19 specimens originated in the United States, Italy and Spain. Sources were T cells, B-cell-depleted T cells, or PBMCs; the material itself was cDNA or gDNA.

How the authors handled the data: Amplification of reference gene primers was used by the study to estimate nucleated cell counts. Generated by immunoSEQ multiplex PCR, the TCRdb table keeps only in-frame clones and is missing some. The D gene and trimming were derived from the DNA, and the V and J assignments and clone size from that table. The table records about 140,000 clones, 80% of them present only once. The material sequenced was peripheral blood. The chain couples TRBV7-8 to TRBJ2-5; D remains ambiguous. This TCR was recovered from a man aged 65 to 79 who had recovered from COVID-19. The CDR3 DNA reads as TGTGCCAGCAGCTTAGTAGTAAGCAGGTCCCAAGAGACCCAGTACTTC. Translation gives CASSLVVSRSQETQYF.